Below, one TCR beta chain is given with its context. Its target is unknown. The data stem from a study of response to subunit inactivated influenza vaccine. Whole-study results and caveats: Authors suggested seasonal influenza vaccinations each recruit few new T cells.

CDR3 length equals 16 residues. Trimming removed 0 bases at V and 1 base at J, with 13 bases between. Germline CDR1 SGDLS, CDR2 YYNGEE. MiXCR, run by TCRdb on the RT-PCR reads, gives a single entry per CDR3 protein. The data show over 800,000 distinct CDR3 sequences, approximately 22% seen once. The V gene is TRBV9, the J gene TRBJ2-5; D remains ambiguous. Sequencing was performed on PBMCs from blood, taken 5 to 6 days after vaccination. The clonotype was recovered from a man aged 45 to 65 who received an inactivated influenza vaccine. CDR3 sequence (DNA): TGTGCCAGCAGCGTAGCTCCTCAGGCGGTCCAAGAGACCCAGTACTTC. Residues: CASSVAPQAVQETQYF.